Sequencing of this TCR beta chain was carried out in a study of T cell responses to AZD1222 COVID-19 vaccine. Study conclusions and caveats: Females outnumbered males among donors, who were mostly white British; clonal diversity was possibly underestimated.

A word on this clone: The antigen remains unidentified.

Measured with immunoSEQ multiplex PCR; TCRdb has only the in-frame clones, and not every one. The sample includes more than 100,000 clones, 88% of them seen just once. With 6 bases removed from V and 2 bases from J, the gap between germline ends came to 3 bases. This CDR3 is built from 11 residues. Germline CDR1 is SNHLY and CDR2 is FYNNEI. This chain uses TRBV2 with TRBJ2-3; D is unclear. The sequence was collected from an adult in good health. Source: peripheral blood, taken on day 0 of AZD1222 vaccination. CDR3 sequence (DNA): TGTGCCAGCAGATACACAGATACGCAGTATTTT. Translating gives CASRYTDTQYF. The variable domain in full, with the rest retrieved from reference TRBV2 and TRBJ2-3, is EPEVTQTPSHQVTQMGQEVILRCVPISNHLYFYWYRQILGQKVEFLVSFYNNEISEKSEIFDDQFSVERPDGSNFTLKIRSTKLEDSAMYFCASRYTDTQYFGPGTRLTVL.